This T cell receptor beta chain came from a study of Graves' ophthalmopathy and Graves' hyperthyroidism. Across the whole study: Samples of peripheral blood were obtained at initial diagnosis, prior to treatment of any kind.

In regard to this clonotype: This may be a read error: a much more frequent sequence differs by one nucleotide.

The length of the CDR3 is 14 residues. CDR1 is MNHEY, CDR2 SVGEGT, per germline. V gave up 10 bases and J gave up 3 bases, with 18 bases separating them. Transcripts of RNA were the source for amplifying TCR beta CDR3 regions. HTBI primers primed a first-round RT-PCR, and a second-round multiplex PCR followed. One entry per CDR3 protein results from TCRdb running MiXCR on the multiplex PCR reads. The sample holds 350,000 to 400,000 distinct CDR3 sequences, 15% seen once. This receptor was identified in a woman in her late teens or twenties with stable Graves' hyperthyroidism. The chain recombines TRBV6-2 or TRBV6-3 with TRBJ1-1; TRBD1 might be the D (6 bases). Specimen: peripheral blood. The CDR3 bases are TGTGCCAACAGCCTGACAGGCCGGGACACTGAAGCTTTCTTT. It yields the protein CANSLTGRDTEAFF.